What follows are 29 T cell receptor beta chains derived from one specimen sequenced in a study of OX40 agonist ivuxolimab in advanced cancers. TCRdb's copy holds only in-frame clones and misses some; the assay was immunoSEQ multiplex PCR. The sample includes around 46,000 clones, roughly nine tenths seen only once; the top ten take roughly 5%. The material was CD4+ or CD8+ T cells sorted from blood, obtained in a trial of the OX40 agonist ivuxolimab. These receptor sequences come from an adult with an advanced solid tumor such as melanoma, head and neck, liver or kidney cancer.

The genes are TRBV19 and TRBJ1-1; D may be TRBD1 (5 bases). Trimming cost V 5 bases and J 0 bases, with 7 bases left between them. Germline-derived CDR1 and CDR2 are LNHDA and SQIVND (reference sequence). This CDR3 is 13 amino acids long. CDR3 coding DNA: TGTGCCAGTAGTTCAGGGATGAACACTGAAGCTTTCTTT. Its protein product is CASSSGMNTEAFF.

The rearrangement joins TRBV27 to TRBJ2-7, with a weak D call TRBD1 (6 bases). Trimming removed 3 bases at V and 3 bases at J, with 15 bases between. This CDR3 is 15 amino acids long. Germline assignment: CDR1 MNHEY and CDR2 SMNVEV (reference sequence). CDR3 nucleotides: TGTGCCAGCAGTTTGACGGGACATGGATACTACGAGCAGTACTTC. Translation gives CASSLTGHGYYEQYF.

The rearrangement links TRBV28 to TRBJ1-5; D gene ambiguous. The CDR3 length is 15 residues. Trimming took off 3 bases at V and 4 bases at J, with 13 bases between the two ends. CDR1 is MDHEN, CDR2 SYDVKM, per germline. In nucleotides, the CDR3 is TGTGCCAGCAGTTTCCTCGTGGGGAGGAATCAGCCCCAGCATTTT. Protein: CASSFLVGRNQPQHF.

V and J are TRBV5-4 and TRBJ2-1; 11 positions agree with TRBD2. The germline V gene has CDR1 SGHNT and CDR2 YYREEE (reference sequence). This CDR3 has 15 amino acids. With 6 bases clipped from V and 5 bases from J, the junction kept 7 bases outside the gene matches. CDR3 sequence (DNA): TGTGCCAGCATAGATAGCGGGGGGGATGACAATGAGCAGTTCTTC. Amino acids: CASIDSGGDDNEQFF.

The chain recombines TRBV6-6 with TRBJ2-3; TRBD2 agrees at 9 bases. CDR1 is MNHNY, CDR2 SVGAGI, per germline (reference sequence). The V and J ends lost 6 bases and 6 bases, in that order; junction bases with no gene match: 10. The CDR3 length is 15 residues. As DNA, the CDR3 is TGTGCCAGCAGCTCCGTGGGACTAGCATTGGATACGCAGTATTTT. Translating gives CASSSVGLALDTQYF.

CDR3 sequence (DNA): TGTGCCAGCAGTTTCCTGACTAGCGGGAGCGACGAGCAGTACTTC. Translating gives CASSFLTSGSDEQYF. The V call is TRBV27, the J call TRBJ2-5, with 12 bases that match TRBD2. Gene TRBJ2-7 matches the end of the DNA better, so the J call may be wrong. In germline, CDR1 is MNHEY, CDR2 SMNVEV (reference sequence). The CDR3 is made up of 15 amino acids.

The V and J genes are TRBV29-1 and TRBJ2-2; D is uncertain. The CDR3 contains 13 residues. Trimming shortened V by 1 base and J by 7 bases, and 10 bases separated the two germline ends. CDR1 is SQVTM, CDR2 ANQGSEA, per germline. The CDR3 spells CSVEVGYGGELFF. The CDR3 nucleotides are TGCAGCGTTGAAGTAGGGTATGGCGGGGAGCTGTTTTTT.

CDR3 loop: CASSLSIGATYNEQFF. For the CDR3, the DNA is TGTGCCAGCAGTTTATCGATTGGGGCTACCTACAATGAGCAGTTCTTC. V and J are TRBV27 and TRBJ2-1; TRBD1 might be the D (5 bases). Looked up from germline, CDR1 is MNHEY and CDR2 is SMNVEV (reference sequence). V lost 0 bases, J lost 2 bases, and 11 bases lay in between. This CDR3 is built from 16 residues.

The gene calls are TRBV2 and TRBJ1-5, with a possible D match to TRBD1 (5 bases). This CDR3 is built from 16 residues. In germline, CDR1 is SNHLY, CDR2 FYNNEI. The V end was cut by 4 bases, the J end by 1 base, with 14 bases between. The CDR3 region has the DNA TGTGCCAGCAGTGTGTCAGGGTATGCGAGCAATCAGCCCCAGCATTTT. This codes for CASSVSGYASNQPQHF.

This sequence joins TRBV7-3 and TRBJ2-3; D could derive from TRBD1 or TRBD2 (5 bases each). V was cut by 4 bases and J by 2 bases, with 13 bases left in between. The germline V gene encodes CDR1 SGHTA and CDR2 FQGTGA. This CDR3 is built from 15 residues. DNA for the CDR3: TGTGCCAGCAGCTCCCGGGACGGGGACACAGATACGCAGTATTTT. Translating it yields CASSSRDGDTDTQYF.

CDR3 residues: CASSQDGGRAREQYF. Written as DNA, the CDR3 is TGTGCCAGCAGCCAAGATGGCGGGAGGGCGAGGGAGCAGTACTTC. The V call is TRBV4-2, the J call TRBJ2-7; 9 bases fit TRBD2. In germline, CDR1 is LGHNA, CDR2 YNFKEQ. There are 15 residues in the CDR3. Trimming cost V 0 bases and J 7 bases; bases outside gene matches: 7.

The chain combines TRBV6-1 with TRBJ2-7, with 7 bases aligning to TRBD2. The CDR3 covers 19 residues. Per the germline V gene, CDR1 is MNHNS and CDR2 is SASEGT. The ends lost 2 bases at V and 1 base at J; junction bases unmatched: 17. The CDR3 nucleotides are TGTGCCAGCAGTGAACGACTAGCACTGACATACAACATTTCCTACGAGCAGTACTTC. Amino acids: CASSERLALTYNISYEQYF.

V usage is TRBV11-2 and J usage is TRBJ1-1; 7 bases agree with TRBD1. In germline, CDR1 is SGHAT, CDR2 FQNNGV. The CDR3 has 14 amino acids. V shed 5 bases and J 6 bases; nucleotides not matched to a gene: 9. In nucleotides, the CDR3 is TGTGCCAGCAGCCAGGGGGGTTTGGTTCCTGAAGCTTTCTTT. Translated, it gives CASSQGGLVPEAFF.

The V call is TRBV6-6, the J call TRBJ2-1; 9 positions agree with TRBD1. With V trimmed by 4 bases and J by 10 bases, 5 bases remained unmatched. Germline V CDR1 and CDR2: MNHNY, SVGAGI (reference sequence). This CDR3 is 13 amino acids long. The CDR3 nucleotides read TGTGCCAGCAGTTTCGGACAGGGGATGGAGCAGTTCTTC. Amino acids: CASSFGQGMEQFF.

The CDR3 region is CASSPRTSGDTQETQYF. The CDR3 region has the DNA TGTGCCAGCAGTCCTCGGACTAGCGGGGATACCCAAGAGACCCAGTACTTC. This chain uses TRBV28 with TRBJ2-5, with 12 bases that match TRBD2. The CDR3 loop spans 17 amino acids. The trim removed 5 bases at V and 1 base at J, leaving 8 bases unmatched. The germline V gene encodes CDR1 MDHEN and CDR2 SYDVKM.

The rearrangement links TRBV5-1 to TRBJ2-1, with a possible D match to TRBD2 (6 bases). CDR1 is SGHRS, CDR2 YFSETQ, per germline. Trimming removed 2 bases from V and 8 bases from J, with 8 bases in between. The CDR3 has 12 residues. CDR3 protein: CASSLPGDEQFF. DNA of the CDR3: TGCGCCAGCAGCTTACCGGGGGATGAGCAGTTCTTC.

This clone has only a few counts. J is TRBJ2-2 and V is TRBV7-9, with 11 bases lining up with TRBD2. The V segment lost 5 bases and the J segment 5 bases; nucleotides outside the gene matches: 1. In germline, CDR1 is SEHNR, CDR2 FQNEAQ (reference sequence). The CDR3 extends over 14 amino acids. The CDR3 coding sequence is TGTGCCAGCAGCCGACTAGCGGGAACCGGGGAGCTGTTTTTT. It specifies CASSRLAGTGELFF.

CDR3 in DNA: TGTGCCAGCAGCCCCGTAGGGGGGCAAAGACTTCGGTTTGAGCAGTTCTTC. Its protein is CASSPVGGQRLRFEQFF. This chain uses TRBV28 with TRBJ2-1; tentatively, D is TRBD1 or TRBD2 (6 bases each). The CDR3 contains 17 residues. Germline V gene sequence: CDR1 MDHEN, CDR2 SYDVKM. The germline V and J ends were trimmed by 6 bases and 9 bases, with 27 bases remaining between them.

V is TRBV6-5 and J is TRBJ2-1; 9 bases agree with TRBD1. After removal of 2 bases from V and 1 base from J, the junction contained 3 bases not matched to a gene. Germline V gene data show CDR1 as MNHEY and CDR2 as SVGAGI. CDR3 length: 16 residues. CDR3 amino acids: CASSYDGQGSYNEQFF. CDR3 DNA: TGTGCCAGCAGTTACGATGGACAGGGGTCCTACAATGAGCAGTTCTTC.

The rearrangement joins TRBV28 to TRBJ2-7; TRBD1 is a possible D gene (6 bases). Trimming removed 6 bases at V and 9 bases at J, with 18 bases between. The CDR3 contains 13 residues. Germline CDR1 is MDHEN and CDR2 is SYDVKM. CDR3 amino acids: CASSETGIMVQYF. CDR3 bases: TGTGCCAGCAGCGAAACAGGGATCATGGTGCAGTACTTC.

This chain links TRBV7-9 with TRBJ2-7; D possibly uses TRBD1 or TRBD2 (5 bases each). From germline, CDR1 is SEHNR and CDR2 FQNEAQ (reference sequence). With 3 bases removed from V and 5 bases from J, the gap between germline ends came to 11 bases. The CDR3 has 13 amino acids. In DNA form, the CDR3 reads TGTGCCAGCAGCTTCTGGGACGGGGACGAGCAGTACTTC. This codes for CASSFWDGDEQYF.

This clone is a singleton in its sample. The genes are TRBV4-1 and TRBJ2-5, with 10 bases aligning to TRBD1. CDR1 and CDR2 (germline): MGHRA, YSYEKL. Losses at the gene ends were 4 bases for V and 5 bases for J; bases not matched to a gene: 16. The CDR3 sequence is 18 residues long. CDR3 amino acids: CASSLETGGVMEDETQYF. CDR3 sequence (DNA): TGCGCCAGCAGCCTAGAGACAGGGGGCGTAATGGAGGACGAGACCCAGTACTTC.

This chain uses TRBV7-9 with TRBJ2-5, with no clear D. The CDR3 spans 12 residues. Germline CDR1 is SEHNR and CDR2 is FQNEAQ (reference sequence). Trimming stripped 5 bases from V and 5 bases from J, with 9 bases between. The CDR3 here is CASSHLGETQYF. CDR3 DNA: TGTGCCAGCAGCCATTTAGGGGAGACCCAGTACTTC.

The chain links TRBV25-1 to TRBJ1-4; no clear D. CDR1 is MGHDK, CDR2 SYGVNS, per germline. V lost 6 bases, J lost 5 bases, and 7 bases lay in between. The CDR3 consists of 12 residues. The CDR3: CASRETNEKLFF. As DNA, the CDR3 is TGTGCCAGCAGGGAAACAAATGAAAAACTGTTTTTT.

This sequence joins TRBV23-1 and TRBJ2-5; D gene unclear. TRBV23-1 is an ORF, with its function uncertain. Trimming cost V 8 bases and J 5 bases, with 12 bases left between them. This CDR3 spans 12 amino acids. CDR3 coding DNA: TGCGCCAGCGCCGTCGGAAGGGAGACCCAGTACTTC. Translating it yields CASAVGRETQYF.

CDR3 residues: CSVYGLANSYEQYF. CDR3 sequence (DNA): TGCAGCGTTTACGGACTGGCTAACTCCTACGAGCAGTACTTC. The chain has TRBV29-1 and TRBJ2-7, with TRBD2 as a possible D gene (5 bases). Germline CDR1 SQVTM, CDR2 ANQGSEA. The CDR3 is made up of 14 amino acids. V gave up 5 bases and J gave up 0 bases, with 14 bases separating them.

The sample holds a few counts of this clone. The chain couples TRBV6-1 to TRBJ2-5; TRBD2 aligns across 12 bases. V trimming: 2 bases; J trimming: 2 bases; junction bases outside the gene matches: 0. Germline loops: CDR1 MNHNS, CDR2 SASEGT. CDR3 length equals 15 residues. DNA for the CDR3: TGTGCCAGCAGTGAACTAGCGGGGGGGCAAGAGACCCAGTACTTC. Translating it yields CASSELAGGQETQYF.

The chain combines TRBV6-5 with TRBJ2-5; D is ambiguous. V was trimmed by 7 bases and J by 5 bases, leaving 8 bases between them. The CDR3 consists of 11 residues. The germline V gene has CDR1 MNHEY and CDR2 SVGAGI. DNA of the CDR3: TGTGCCAGCATCTTCGGGGAGACCCAGTACTTC. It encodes CASIFGETQYF.

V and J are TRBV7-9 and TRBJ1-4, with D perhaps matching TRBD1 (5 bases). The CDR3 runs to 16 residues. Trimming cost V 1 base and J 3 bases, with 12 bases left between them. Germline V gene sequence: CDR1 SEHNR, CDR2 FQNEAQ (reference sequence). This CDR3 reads CASSLGPQGANEKLFF. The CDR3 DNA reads TGTGCCAGCAGCTTAGGACCCCAGGGAGCTAATGAAAAACTGTTTTTT.